Below, 29 T cell receptor beta chains from the same sample are listed, as sequenced in a study of control samples from healthy donors and cancer patients. Sequencing used immunoSEQ multiplex PCR; TCRdb keeps in-frame clones, though not all of them. Among nearly 200,000 clones, over 80% were seen once, and the ten largest hold less than 2%. Sequenced sample: blood. These receptors were obtained from a man aged 25-45 years in good health.

The chain combines TRBV7-2 with TRBJ1-3, with TRBD1 identical over 8 bases. This CDR3 contains 17 residues. Germline CDR1 reads SGHTA; CDR2 reads FQGNSA. J gave up 3 bases and V 5 bases, and 12 bases lay outside the gene matches. The CDR3 here is CASSPGRGHVNGNTIYF. CDR3 sequence (DNA): TGTGCCAGCAGCCCCGGCAGGGGGCATGTTAATGGAAACACCATATATTTT.

The V gene is TRBV6-5, the J gene TRBJ1-6; no definite D call. The CDR3 totals 14 residues. Trimming took 3 bases from V and 4 from J, leaving 7 bases between them. Germline assignment: CDR1 MNHEY and CDR2 SVGAGI. The CDR3: CASSYNRYNSPLHF. DNA for the CDR3: TGTGCCAGCAGTTATAACCGGTATAATTCACCCCTCCACTTT.

V usage is TRBV18 and J usage is TRBJ1-5; D is undetermined. The germline V and J ends were trimmed by 3 bases and 1 base, with 4 bases remaining between them. Germline CDR1 KGHSH, CDR2 LQKENI. This CDR3 spans 13 amino acids. The CDR3: CASSPGSNQPQHF. The CDR3 DNA reads TGTGCCAGCTCACCTGGGAGCAATCAGCCCCAGCATTTT.

The V call is TRBV7-9, the J call TRBJ2-3, with 9 bases aligning to TRBD1. CDR3 length: 15 residues. In germline, CDR1 is SEHNR, CDR2 FQNEAQ (reference sequence). The J segment lost 2 bases and the V segment lost 5 bases, leaving 5 bases of the junction unmatched. The CDR3 sequence is CASSTGQGTTDTQYF. CDR3 nucleotides: TGTGCCAGCAGCACAGGACAGGGGACCACAGATACGCAGTATTTT.

This rearrangement joins TRBV5-4 to TRBJ2-6; D ambiguous. V was clipped by 7 bases and J by 0 bases, with 5 bases between them. The CDR3 runs to 13 residues. In germline, CDR1 is SGHNT, CDR2 YYREEE (reference sequence). The CDR3 here is CASESSGANVLTF. In DNA, the CDR3 is TGTGCCAGCGAGAGCTCTGGGGCCAACGTCCTGACTTTC. The whole variable domain, filled in from reference TRBV5-4 and TRBJ2-6, reads ETGVTQSPTHLIKTRGQQVTLRCSSQSGHNTVSWYQQALGQGPQFIFQYYREEENGRGNFPPRFSGLQFPNYSSELNVNALELDDSALYLCASESSGANVLTFGAGSRLTVL.

V usage is TRBV18 and J usage is TRBJ1-2; no reliable D call. CDR3 length: 14 amino acids. V dropped 3 bases and J dropped 1 base, with 9 bases sitting between them. CDR1 and CDR2 from the germline V gene are KGHSH and LQKENI. This chain's CDR3 is CASSPSVINYGYTF. DNA for the CDR3: TGTGCCAGCTCACCTTCGGTAATTAACTATGGCTACACCTTC.

This chain links TRBV3-1 (or the pseudogene TRBV3-2) with TRBJ2-2; D not certain. Germline assignment: CDR1 LGHDT and CDR2 YNNKEL (reference sequence). The length of the CDR3 is 14 residues. V was shortened by 1 base and J by 5 bases, with 8 bases between the two germline ends. CDR3 in amino acids: CASSQGLVTGELFF. The CDR3 DNA reads TGTGCCAGCAGCCAAGGTTTAGTGACCGGGGAGCTGTTTTTT.

V gene TRBV11-3 combines with J gene TRBJ2-5; D tentatively reads TRBD1 or TRBD2 (6 bases each). The germline V gene encodes CDR1 SGHNT and CDR2 YENEEA. V lost 3 bases to trimming and J lost 5 bases, with 10 bases between them. This CDR3 region has 13 residues. CDR3 loop: CASSFGGPETQYF. CDR3 nucleotide sequence: TGTGCCAGCAGCTTTGGGGGGCCGGAGACCCAGTACTTC. Based on the CDR3 plus reference TRBV11-3 and TRBJ2-5, the full variable domain is EAGVVQSPRYKIIEKKQPVAFWCNPISGHNTLYWYLQNLGQGPELLIRYENEEAVDDSQLPKDRFSAERLKGVDSTLKIQPAELGDSAVYLCASSFGGPETQYFGPGTRLLVL.

The J gene is TRBJ1-5, the V gene TRBV4-1; D is possibly TRBD1 (5 bases). The V gene's germline CDR1 is MGHRA and CDR2 YSYEKL. V gave up 0 bases and J gave up 9 bases, with 15 bases separating them. The CDR3 runs to 15 residues. In DNA, the CDR3 is TGCGCCAGCAGCCAAGATAGGACAACCCAAAGGCCCCAGCATTTT. Amino acid sequence: CASSQDRTTQRPQHF.

J is TRBJ2-7 and V is TRBV27; 9 bases agree with TRBD1. The J segment lost 2 bases and the V segment lost 5 bases, leaving 16 bases of the junction unmatched. The V gene's germline CDR1 is MNHEY and CDR2 SMNVEV (reference sequence). This CDR3 contains 18 residues. DNA of the CDR3: TGTGCCAGCAGTCCCCACGCTCAACAGGGGGCCCTGACCTACGAGCAGTACTTC. Its translation: CASSPHAQQGALTYEQYF.

The genes are TRBV7-8 and TRBJ1-2, with a tentative D call TRBD1 (5 bases). The CDR3 is made up of 14 amino acids. Germline V lookup: CDR1 SGHVS, CDR2 FQNEAQ. The V end lost 1 base, the J end lost 6 bases, and 12 bases lay between the germline ends. The CDR3 DNA follows: TGTGCCAGCAGCTTAGGGGGGAGCTGGAATGGCTACACCTTC. Translation: CASSLGGSWNGYTF.

V usage is TRBV24-1 and J usage is TRBJ1-2, with 7 bases that match TRBD1. The length of the CDR3 is 17 residues. Germline loops: CDR1 KGHDR, CDR2 SFDVKD. Losses at the gene ends were 3 bases for V and 4 bases for J; bases not matched to a gene: 13. CDR3 in DNA: TGTGCCACCAGTGATCCCGCGACCGGACAGGCCGCCTATGGCTACACCTTC. Protein product: CATSDPATGQAAYGYTF.

The V and J genes are TRBV10-2 and TRBJ2-1; D gene ambiguous. The germline V gene has CDR1 WSHSY and CDR2 SAAADI. The CDR3 runs to 14 residues. V lost 0 bases and J 3 bases, leaving 6 bases between the germline ends. The CDR3 DNA follows: TGCGCCAGCAGTGAGTCAATGGGCTACAATGAGCAGTTCTTC. Translating it yields CASSESMGYNEQFF.

The chain is built from TRBV2 and TRBJ2-1; D uncertain. The CDR3 has 13 residues. Between the trimmed V and J ends, which lost 2 bases and 1 base, there was a span of 3 bases. CDR1 and CDR2 from the germline V gene are SNHLY and FYNNEI. The CDR3 region is CASSERSYNEQFF. CDR3 in DNA: TGTGCCAGCAGTGAAAGGTCCTACAATGAGCAGTTCTTC. The variable domain in full, completed from reference TRBV2 and TRBJ2-1, reads EPEVTQTPSHQVTQMGQEVILRCVPISNHLYFYWYRQILGQKVEFLVSFYNNEISEKSEIFDDQFSVERPDGSNFTLKIRSTKLEDSAMYFCASSERSYNEQFFGPGTRLTVL.

The chain links TRBV4-1 to TRBJ1-2, with D uncertain. This CDR3 is built from 12 residues. CDR1 MGHRA and CDR2 YSYEKL come from the germline V gene. V was shortened by 0 bases and J by 3 bases, with 2 bases between the two germline ends. DNA for the CDR3: TGCGCCAGCAGCCAAGATCACTATGGCTACACCTTC. Its protein is CASSQDHYGYTF.

V gene TRBV13 combines with J gene TRBJ2-3, with no clear D. This CDR3 region has 18 residues. Germline CDR1 is PRHDT and CDR2 is FYEKMQ (reference sequence). V was clipped by 3 bases and J by 1 base, with 20 bases between them. CDR3 sequence: CASSFGMIPGVGTDTQYF. The CDR3 DNA is TGTGCCAGCAGCTTCGGCATGATACCTGGGGTTGGCACAGATACGCAGTATTTT.

With respect to this clone: No DNA is shown, since the ends of the CDR3 on it are uncertain; the CDR3 is the one TCRdb lists. The V call is TRBV19, the J call TRBJ2-4; the table's TRBD2 call for D was not verified on the DNA. Germline CDR1 is LNHDA and CDR2 is SQIVND (reference sequence). The length of the CDR3 is 17 amino acids, counting both ends. The CDR3 sequence is CASSIFGAGLAKNIQYF.

The chain has TRBV10-1 and TRBJ2-3; 8 bases map to TRBD1. The CDR3 runs 13 residues. V was clipped by 4 bases and J by 3 bases; unmatched bases: 0. The germline V gene has CDR1 WNHNN and CDR2 SYGVQD (reference sequence). The CDR3 DNA follows: TGCGCCAGCAGTGGGACAGGGACAGATACGCAGTATTTT. Protein sequence: CASSGTGTDTQYF.

The rearrangement joins TRBV27 to TRBJ1-4; D is perhaps TRBD1 (5 bases). The CDR3 consists of 14 residues. Looked up from germline, CDR1 is MNHEY and CDR2 is SMNVEV (reference sequence). Trimming took 1 base from V and 4 from J, leaving 7 bases between them. The CDR3 DNA reads as TGTGCCAGCAGTTTATGGGACCTTAATGAAAAACTGTTTTTT. Amino acids: CASSLWDLNEKLFF.

The rearrangement joins TRBV7-2 to TRBJ1-3; possible D gene TRBD1, 6 bases. CDR1 is SGHTA and CDR2 is FQGNSA in the germline V gene. The CDR3 is 17 residues long. V was shortened by 3 bases and J by 0 bases, with 15 bases between the two germline ends. CDR3 sequence: CASSFGGRVDSGNTIYF. CDR3 sequence (DNA): TGTGCCAGCAGCTTTGGGGGGCGCGTGGACTCTGGAAACACCATATATTTT.

The CDR3 DNA reads as TGTGCCAGCAGCCAAGAAGGGGGCGCGAGCAATCAGCCCCAGCATTTT. Encoded protein: CASSQEGGASNQPQHF. The chain carries TRBV4-2 and TRBJ1-5; 7 positions match TRBD1. The CDR3 length is 16 residues. Unmatched junction bases numbered 3, after V lost 0 bases and J lost 1 base. CDR1 LGHNA and CDR2 YNFKEQ come from the germline V gene.

The chain couples TRBV19 to TRBJ2-1, with 9 positions matching TRBD2. The CDR3 has 15 residues. Germline CDR1 LNHDA, CDR2 SQIVND (reference sequence). V gave up 6 bases and J gave up 8 bases; unmatched junction bases: 11. CDR3 protein: CASSSSSGGWYEQFF. Here the CDR3 DNA reads TGTGCCAGTAGCTCTTCGAGCGGGGGGTGGTATGAGCAGTTCTTC.

V gene TRBV2 combines with J gene TRBJ2-2; 12 bases fit TRBD1. Unmatched junction bases numbered 9, after V lost 6 bases and J lost 7 bases. The CDR3 is made up of 16 amino acids. The V gene's germline CDR1 is SNHLY and CDR2 FYNNEI. CDR3 nucleotides: TGTGCCAGCAGAGCCGGGACAGGGGGCTTTGGCGGGGAGCTGTTTTTT. Its protein is CASRAGTGGFGGELFF.

The chain employs TRBV5-1 and TRBJ1-6; D gene unclear. Germline values: CDR1 SGHRS, CDR2 YFSETQ. V gave up 4 bases and J gave up 9 bases, with 23 bases separating them. CDR3 length equals 17 residues. In DNA form, the CDR3 reads TGCGCCAGCAGCCAGGACCGGGCAACAGCTCGGGGTTCACCCCTCCACTTT. Amino acids: CASSQDRATARGSPLHF.

The CDR3, as DNA: TGCGCCAGCAGCCTCAGCCCCACGGGGACAGATACGCAGTATTTT. It is translated as CASSLSPTGTDTQYF. The rearrangement links TRBV4-1 to TRBJ2-3; TRBD2 is a possible D gene (5 bases). V lost 4 bases and J 3 bases, leaving 14 bases between the germline ends. The CDR3 totals 15 residues. Looked up from germline, CDR1 is MGHRA and CDR2 is YSYEKL.

The chain couples TRBV5-1 to TRBJ2-1; TRBD1 is a possible D gene (6 bases). V gave up 4 bases and J gave up 8 bases, with 19 bases separating them. The length of the CDR3 is 15 residues. Germline CDR1 reads SGHRS; CDR2 reads YFSETQ. CDR3 sequence reads: CASSTSLDRGYEQFF. In DNA, the CDR3 is TGCGCCAGCAGCACCAGTCTGGACAGAGGATATGAGCAGTTCTTC.

The V gene is TRBV21-1, the J gene TRBJ2-1; the table's D call of TRBD2 was not tested on the DNA. TRBV21-1 is a listed pseudogene. The CDR3 spans 17 residues. The CDR3 DNA sequence: TGTGCCAGCCCATCCCTACTAGCGGGCCCCGTCGACAATGAGCAGTTCTTC. Its protein is CASPSLLAGPVDNEQFF.

CDR3 DNA sequence: TGCAGTGCTAGTGGTGACACCATCTCCTACGAGCAGTACTTC. Protein: CSASGDTISYEQYF. The J gene is TRBJ2-7, the V gene TRBV20-1; D is ambiguous. From germline, CDR1 is DFQATT and CDR2 SNEGSKA (reference sequence). The CDR3 loop spans 14 amino acids. V lost 3 bases to trimming and J lost 0 bases, with 12 bases between them.

The chain combines TRBV9 with TRBJ2-3; possible D gene TRBD2, 6 bases. V lost 7 bases and J lost 0, with 12 bases in between. This CDR3 contains 14 residues. Germline V gene lookup returns CDR1 SGDLS and CDR2 YYNGEE. CDR3 nucleotides: TGTGCCAGCGCTAGCGTCGGGAGCACAGATACGCAGTATTTT. This gives the protein CASASVGSTDTQYF.